Listed below are T cell receptor beta chains from one sample, sequenced in a study of control samples from healthy donors and cancer patients. This table comes from immunoSEQ multiplex PCR, and its TCRdb copy is limited to in-frame clones, with some not included. The repertoire holds roughly 130,000 clones, roughly 92% seen once, with around 10% in the top ten. Sequences were obtained from blood. These receptors came from a young man in good health. CDR3s leave out the opening cysteine and the closing phenylalanine or tryptophan. D genes are given only for firm matches. Part of the rows lack a size; the others show once, few, many or a class for expanded clones.

TRBJ2-5	TRBD2	NA	TRBV9	ASSVAGRGQETQY
TRBJ2-5	NA	NA	TRBV7-9	ASSLQLAGTGWETQY
TRBJ2-2	TRBD2	NA	TRBV19	ASSILGAGGYTGELF
TRBJ2-2	NA	NA	TRBV12-3/TRBV12-4	ASSRLTGELF
TRBJ1-1	NA	NA	TRBV30	AWSGTLAEAF
TRBJ2-7	NA	NA	TRBV5-1	ASSSAGVREQY
TRBJ2-7	NA	NA	TRBV4-1	ASSQADLGFSYEQY
TRBJ1-4	TRBD1	NA	TRBV7-9	ASSGQGANEKLF
TRBJ2-5	NA	NA	TRBV6-5	ASNQETQY
TRBJ2-1	NA	NA	TRBV19	ASSMRQGNEQF
TRBJ1-3	NA	NA	TRBV27	ASSSTFSGNTIY
TRBJ2-3	TRBD1	NA	TRBV29-1	SVGTGGPDTQY
TRBJ1-1	NA	once	TRBV6-5	ASSSTVNTEAF
TRBJ2-1	TRBD1	once	TRBV13	ASSSQGASYNEQF
TRBJ1-2	NA	once	TRBV19	ASSIAGVASLGYT
TRBJ2-7	TRBD1	once	TRBV6-5	ASSYTGQYEQY
TRBJ1-4	NA	few	TRBV30	AWSAGGGLREKLF
TRBJ1-2	NA	NA	TRBV15	ATSRDFGQVGSYT
TRBJ1-2	TRBD1	NA	TRBV19	ASKSLDRAYGYT
TRBJ1-6	NA	NA	TRBV30	AWSRGAGSPLH
TRBJ1-3	NA	NA	TRBV7-2	ASSLEAFSGNTIY
TRBJ1-2	NA	NA	TRBV28	ASSLGTIYGYT
TRBJ2-5	NA	NA	TRBV11-3	ASSFLGRQETQY
TRBJ2-5	NA	once	TRBV28	ASSLFFGGEETQY
TRBJ1-2	NA	NA	TRBV18	ASSPPGTADHGYT
TRBJ1-2	TRBD1	NA	TRBV29-1	SVGGQLYGYT
TRBJ1-5	NA	NA	TRBV7-9	ASSFNNQPQH
TRBJ2-2	NA	NA	TRBV4-1	ASSQELLASGELF
TRBJ2-1	NA	NA	TRBV30	AWSSLGLAKSSYNEQF
TRBJ2-7	NA	NA	TRBV28	ASRTGLLSEQY
TRBJ1-6	TRBD1	few	TRBV6-5	ASSPTGNNSPLH
TRBJ2-1	TRBD1	NA	TRBV2	ASSGHRGNEQF
TRBJ2-7	NA	NA	TRBV27	ASSSTADTYEQY
TRBJ1-1	NA	NA	TRBV30	AWSIDVKLEAF
TRBJ1-1	NA	NA	TRBV2	ASNVLQTNTEAF
TRBJ1-5	NA	NA	TRBV10-3	ATSGGNQPQH
TRBJ2-1	NA	NA	TRBV2	ASSVDSEQF
TRBJ2-1	NA	NA	TRBV19	ASSMNRVSNEQF
TRBJ1-4	TRBD1	NA	TRBV28	ASSLVGQGLNEKLF
TRBJ2-7	TRBD2	NA	TRBV6-5	ASSLELADASEQY
TRBJ1-5	NA	NA	TRBV4-1	ASSQGIGRGPQPQH
TRBJ2-3	NA	NA	TRBV20-1	SVGVVDTQY
TRBJ2-5	NA	NA	TRBV15	ATSRGPGGETQY
TRBJ2-3	TRBD2	NA	TRBV19	ASRGLAADTQY
TRBJ2-2	NA	many	TRBV2	ASSGQGNTGELF
TRBJ2-6	NA	NA	TRBV7-3	ASSLGHSGANVLT
TRBJ1-1	NA	NA	TRBV23-1	ASSLLKRAF
TRBJ2-2	NA	NA	TRBV7-6	ASSFGGPPGELF
TRBJ1-2	TRBD1	NA	TRBV28	ASSLTGNYGYT
TRBJ1-4	NA	NA	TRBV29-1	SVKDRREKLF
TRBJ2-3	NA	NA	TRBV19	ASSTLFDTQY
TRBJ1-5	TRBD1	NA	TRBV23-1	ASSQSMDRNSNQPQH
TRBJ2-3	TRBD2	once	TRBV3-1/TRBV3-2	ASSPLAGGPTDTQY
TRBJ2-5	NA	NA	TRBV5-8	ASSYQGIRTQY
TRBJ1-1	NA	NA	TRBV2	ASTADTEAF
TRBJ1-5	NA	NA	TRBV2	ASREDSSQPQH
TRBJ1-2	TRBD1	NA	TRBV19	ASSTGTGGRVGYT
TRBJ2-7	NA	NA	TRBV5-6	ASSLWGRRTYEQY
TRBJ1-2	TRBD1	NA	TRBV27	ASSLRTGSNYGYT
TRBJ1-1	NA	NA	TRBV19	ASTYWGGLTPEAF